Included here is one T cell receptor beta chain sequence, with context. Authors' processing steps: Amplified reference gene primers provided the basis for estimating nucleated cell counts. Data came from immunoSEQ multiplex PCR; TCRdb stores just in-frame clones and leaves some out. The V and J calls and clone size were taken over from that table, and D and trimming were inferred from the DNA. This sample has approximately 110,000 clones, with 70% to 90% found just once. The germline CDR1 and CDR2 sequences are SGHDT and YYEEEE. The V and J ends lost 4 bases and 14 bases respectively, with 19 bases between them. The CDR3 runs 14 residues. This record belongs to a study of blood T cell repertoires in COVID-19. Study in general: PBMCs, B-cell-depleted T cells, or T cells provided the cDNA or gDNA that made up the material.

This chain links TRBV5-6 with TRBJ1-6; tentative D call: TRBD1 (6 bases). The clonotype originates from an older woman who had recovered from COVID-19. The source material was peripheral blood. This CDR3 reads CASSQDRQVVTLHF. Here the CDR3 DNA reads TGTGCCAGCAGCCAGGACAGACAGGTTGTGACCCTCCACTTT.